Each of the 22 T cell receptor beta chains below was sequenced from the same sample in a study of T cell responses to AZD1222 COVID-19 vaccine. Libraries were prepared by immunoSEQ multiplex PCR; TCRdb keeps only in-frame clonotypes and omits some of them. The sample includes fewer than 120,000 clones, less than 95% of them seen just once. The specimen comprised peripheral blood, sampled 28 days after the second AZD1222 dose. The receptors here all came from an adult who received the AZD1222 COVID-19 vaccine.

In its sample, this clone was seen once. The rearrangement uses TRBV7-2 and TRBJ1-2; D is unresolved. In germline, CDR1 is SGHTA, CDR2 FQGNSA. There are 14 residues in the CDR3. V lost 4 bases and J 2 bases, leaving 11 bases between the germline ends. CDR3 residues: CASSSSTRNYGYTF. The CDR3 nucleotides are TGTGCCAGCAGCTCCTCTACGCGGAACTATGGCTACACCTTC.

The J gene is TRBJ1-5, the V gene TRBV19, with unresolved D. The CDR3 runs to 13 residues. Trimming took 10 bases from V and 1 from J, leaving 11 bases between them. Germline V gives CDR1 LNHDA, CDR2 SQIVND (reference sequence). CDR3 nucleotide sequence: TGTGCCACTACGGATCACAGCAATCAGCCCCAGCATTTT. Protein: CATTDHSNQPQHF.

The rearrangement uses TRBV6-5 and TRBJ2-3; TRBD1 matches 8 bases. Germline V CDR1 and CDR2: MNHEY, SVGAGI. The V gene end was trimmed by 7 bases and the J gene end by 4 bases; junction bases not matched to a gene: 4. This CDR3 contains 13 residues. CDR3 sequence reads: CASNRGIADTQYF. DNA of the CDR3: TGTGCCAGCAACAGGGGGATAGCAGATACGCAGTATTTT.

The V and J genes are TRBV4-1 and TRBJ1-3; the D is unclear. The CDR3 runs to 13 residues. V was shortened by 0 bases and J by 9 bases, with 9 bases between the two germline ends. The germline CDR1 and CDR2 sequences are MGHRA and YSYEKL. CDR3 bases: TGCGCCAGCAGCCAAGAAGGTAGCCCCACCATATATTTT. Residues: CASSQEGSPTIYF.

This chain links TRBV3-1 (or the pseudogene TRBV3-2) with TRBJ2-4; D could derive from TRBD1 or TRBD2 (6 bases each). There are 15 residues in the CDR3. V was clipped by 5 bases and J by 1 base, with 12 bases between them. Germline-derived CDR1 and CDR2 are LGHDT and YNNKEL (reference sequence). The CDR3 sequence: CASSDRGGAKNIQYF. CDR3 nucleotide sequence: TGTGCCAGCAGCGACAGAGGGGGGGCCAAAAACATTCAGTACTTC.

The chain couples TRBV4-1 to TRBJ2-1; TRBD1 agrees at 9 bases. With V trimmed by 3 bases and J by 5 bases, 11 bases remained unmatched. The germline V gene has CDR1 MGHRA and CDR2 YSYEKL. The CDR3 runs 17 residues. Here the CDR3 DNA reads TGCGCCAGCAGCCAGCTGCTTGGGGACAGGGTAAACAATGAGCAGTTCTTC. Its translation is CASSQLLGDRVNNEQFF.

The chain links TRBV6-6 to TRBJ1-5; TRBD1 is a possible D gene (6 bases). The CDR3 sequence is 14 residues long. CDR1 and CDR2 (germline): MNHNY, SVGAGI (reference sequence). The V gene lost 5 bases and the J gene lost 0 bases, with 8 bases spanning the gap. The DNA of the CDR3 is TGTGCCAGCAGTCGGACAGATAGCAATCAGCCCCAGCATTTT. Protein: CASSRTDSNQPQHF.

This sequence joins TRBV12-3 or TRBV12-4 and TRBJ1-6; D may be TRBD1 (6 bases). V was clipped by 7 bases and J by 7 bases, with 11 bases between them. The CDR3 is 13 residues long. CDR3 protein: CASTGAGNSPLHF. CDR3 nucleotide sequence: TGTGCCAGCACGGGGGCAGGCAATTCACCCCTCCACTTT.

The CDR3 region is CASSPLVGGNQPQHF. The CDR3 DNA is TGTGCCAGCAGTCCCCTGGTCGGGGGAAATCAGCCCCAGCATTTT. J is TRBJ1-5 and V is TRBV27, with D maybe TRBD1 (5 bases). The CDR3 contains 15 residues. V was shortened by 5 bases and J by 4 bases, with 15 bases between the two germline ends. Germline CDR1 and CDR2: MNHEY and SMNVEV (reference sequence).

The genes are TRBV27 and TRBJ1-1; D ambiguous. V shed 5 bases and J shed 2 bases, with 12 bases lying between them. Per germline, CDR1 MNHEY and CDR2 SMNVEV (reference sequence). CDR3 length: 14 residues. CDR3 coding DNA: TGTGCCAGCAGTCCAATTAGTACTAACACTGAAGCTTTCTTT. Its protein is CASSPISTNTEAFF.

The J gene is TRBJ1-1, the V gene TRBV4-1; D ambiguous. V lost 6 bases to trimming and J lost 3 bases, with 11 bases between them. This CDR3 is 13 amino acids long. Germline assignment: CDR1 MGHRA and CDR2 YSYEKL. The CDR3 region is CASSLIGDTEAFF. The CDR3 bases are TGCGCCAGCAGTCTTATCGGGGACACTGAAGCTTTCTTT.

The chain carries TRBV19 and TRBJ1-1; D uncertain. Germline CDR1 reads LNHDA; CDR2 reads SQIVND (reference sequence). The CDR3 spans 14 residues. Trimming stripped 3 bases from V and 10 bases from J, with 18 bases between. CDR3 nucleotide sequence: TGTGCCAGTAGTATCAGGTCCAGGCCTATGGGAGCTTTCTTT. This gives the protein CASSIRSRPMGAFF.

This chain joins TRBV2 and TRBJ1-1; 8 positions match TRBD1. Germline CDR1 is SNHLY and CDR2 is FYNNEI. After removal of 6 bases from V and 6 bases from J, the junction contained 12 bases not matched to a gene. This CDR3 is 15 amino acids long. Here the CDR3 DNA reads TGTGCCAGCAGAAGGGGAGCAGACAGGGGCGCTGAAGCTTTCTTT. It encodes CASRRGADRGAEAFF.

The CDR3 coding sequence is TGTGCCAGCAGCTCGCGATCTGGTTTGGAAAAACTGTTTTTT. This sequence encodes CASSSRSGLEKLFF. This rearrangement joins TRBV6-5 to TRBJ1-4; D gene unclear. V was clipped by 6 bases and J by 8 bases, with 16 bases between them. This CDR3 is built from 14 residues. Germline CDR1 reads MNHEY; CDR2 reads SVGAGI.

The J gene is TRBJ2-5, the V gene TRBV29-1; D is tentatively TRBD1 or TRBD2 (5 bases each). The CDR3 is 13 amino acids. V was shortened by 1 base and J by 3 bases, with 9 bases between the two germline ends. CDR1 SQVTM and CDR2 ANQGSEA come from the germline V gene. CDR3 residues: CSVEAGREETQYF. The CDR3 DNA follows: TGCAGCGTTGAAGCGGGGCGGGAAGAGACCCAGTACTTC.

DNA of the CDR3: TGCGCCAGCAGCCCCGAAGGACCGCCAAAGAACACTGAAGCTTTCTTT. It is translated as CASSPEGPPKNTEAFF. This sequence joins TRBV5-1 and TRBJ1-1; D is ambiguous. V was trimmed by 4 bases and J by 1 base, leaving 17 bases between them. This CDR3 spans 16 amino acids. Germline lookup yields CDR1 SGHRS and CDR2 YFSETQ.

This chain joins TRBV2 and TRBJ2-7, with D maybe TRBD1 (5 bases). The CDR3 runs to 11 residues. Between the trimmed V and J ends, which lost 5 bases and 7 bases, there was a span of 9 bases. Germline V gene data show CDR1 as SNHLY and CDR2 as FYNNEI. CDR3 DNA: TGTGCCAGCAGTCCTTACAGGGAGCAGTACTTC. This codes for CASSPYREQYF.

The genes are TRBV27 and TRBJ2-2; 8 nucleotides line up with TRBD1. With V trimmed by 2 bases and J by 7 bases, 12 bases remained unmatched. Germline CDR1 reads MNHEY; CDR2 reads SMNVEV (reference sequence). CDR3 length equals 17 residues. CDR3 DNA sequence: TGTGCCAGCAGTTTACTAAGAGTGACAGGGGACGACGGGGAGCTGTTTTTT. Translation gives CASSLLRVTGDDGELFF.

The rearrangement links TRBV19 to TRBJ1-5; D is unclear. V dropped 3 bases and J dropped 0 bases, with 3 bases sitting between them. CDR1 and CDR2 (germline): LNHDA, SQIVND (reference sequence). CDR3 size: 13 residues. The CDR3 sequence: CASSMNSNQPQHF. The CDR3 DNA is TGTGCCAGTAGTATGAATAGCAATCAGCCCCAGCATTTT.

The V call is TRBV19, the J call TRBJ1-3, with D unclear. CDR3 length: 15 residues. V was pared by 4 bases and J by 0 bases, with 10 bases between. Germline values: CDR1 LNHDA, CDR2 SQIVND (reference sequence). CDR3 DNA sequence: TGTGCCAGTAGTACCTCTGGCAACTCTGGAAACACCATATATTTT. The encoded protein is CASSTSGNSGNTIYF.

This chain joins TRBV19 and TRBJ1-1, with a tentative D call TRBD1 (5 bases). This CDR3 has 13 residues. Trimming removed 6 bases at V and 5 bases at J, with 13 bases between. CDR1 LNHDA and CDR2 SQIVND come from the germline V gene (reference sequence). CDR3 protein: CASSHTGWTEAFF. For the CDR3, the DNA is TGTGCCAGTAGCCACACAGGTTGGACTGAAGCTTTCTTT. Filled out from reference TRBV19 and TRBJ1-1, the complete variable domain reads DGGITQSPKYLFRKEGQNVTLSCEQNLNHDAMYWYRQDPGQGLRLIYYSQIVNDFQKGDIAEGYSVSREKKESFPLTVTSAQKNPTAFYLCASSHTGWTEAFFGQGTRLTVV.

This rearrangement joins TRBV9 to TRBJ1-1; maybe TRBD1 (5 bases). The CDR3 spans 17 residues. The V and J ends lost 4 bases and 1 base respectively, with 20 bases between them. CDR1 is SGDLS, CDR2 YYNGEE, per germline. The CDR3 bases are TGTGCCAGCAGCTCCGACGGGGGTCGGAACAGGAACACTGAAGCTTTCTTT. This encodes CASSSDGGRNRNTEAFF.